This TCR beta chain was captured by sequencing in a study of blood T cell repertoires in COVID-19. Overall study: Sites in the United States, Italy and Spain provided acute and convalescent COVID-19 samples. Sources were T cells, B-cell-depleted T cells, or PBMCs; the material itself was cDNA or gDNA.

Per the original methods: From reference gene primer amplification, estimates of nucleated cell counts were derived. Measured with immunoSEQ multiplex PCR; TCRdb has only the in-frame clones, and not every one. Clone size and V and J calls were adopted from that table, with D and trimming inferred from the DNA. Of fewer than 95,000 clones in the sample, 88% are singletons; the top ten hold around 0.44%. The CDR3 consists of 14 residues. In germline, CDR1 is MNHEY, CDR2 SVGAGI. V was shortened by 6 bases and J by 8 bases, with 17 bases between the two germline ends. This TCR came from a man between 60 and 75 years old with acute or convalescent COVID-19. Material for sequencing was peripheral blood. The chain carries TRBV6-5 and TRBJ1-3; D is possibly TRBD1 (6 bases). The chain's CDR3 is CASSSGGARYTIYF. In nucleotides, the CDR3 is TGTGCCAGCAGCTCCGGGGGGGCTAGATACACCATATATTTT.